This TCR beta chain is drawn from a study of blood T cell repertoires in COVID-19. Study summary: Donors in the United States, Italy and Spain gave samples during acute or convalescent COVID-19. From T cells, B-cell-depleted T cells, or PBMCs came the material, which was cDNA or gDNA.

Clones were sequenced by immunoSEQ multiplex PCR, and TCRdb holds only the in-frame ones, with some missing. This sample has around 320,000 clones, with approximately 89% found just once. Looked up from germline, CDR1 is SGHDT and CDR2 is YYEEEE. This CDR3 is 15 amino acids long. Trimming cost V 4 bases and J 0 bases, with 11 bases left between them. The sequence came from a woman aged 30 to 39 who had recovered from COVID-19. The V and J genes are TRBV5-6 and TRBJ1-3; unclear D gene. Sequenced: peripheral blood. Here the CDR3 reads CASSTLQSSGNTIYF. In nucleotides, the CDR3 is TGTGCCAGCAGCACATTACAATCCTCTGGAAACACCATATATTTT.